This TCR beta chain was identified during a study of blood T cells in healthy people across ages. Background on the study: Template switching picked up about one barcoded beta molecule for each two T cells.

The CDR3 consists of 15 residues. From germline, CDR1 is SGHRS and CDR2 YFSETQ. Primers used in a second PCR of about 6 to 11 cycles were a sample-barcoded 5' primer and a J-beta primer mix. TCRdb reprocessed the 5' RACE reads with MiXCR, giving one entry per CDR3 protein. The sample contains fewer than 800,000 distinct CDR3 sequences, more than 20% of which appear only once. The chain uses TRBV5-1 and TRBJ2-5, with 11 bases matching TRBD2. TRBJ2-7 explains the end of the DNA better; the J call may be wrong. The sample comprised blood. The sequence was collected from a man aged 65 to 79 in good health. The chain's CDR3 is CASSWTSGSTYEQYF. In DNA form, the CDR3 reads TGCGCCAGCAGCTGGACTAGCGGGTCCACCTACGAGCAGTACTTC.